Sequencing of this TCR beta chain was carried out in a study of cytomegalovirus exposure and HLA in healthy donors. Study-wide background: Among about 179 million T cells, an earlier analysis found 95 million to 140 million unique TCR beta sequences.

Findings and caveats of the study: As a later analysis revealed, the rate of TCR association differed by HLA locus, with DRB1 most and HLA-C fewest. Some segments of the V type, notably TRBV6-2 and TRBV6-3, were excluded as indistinguishable. One variant, a missense change in DCLRE1C, was linked in a later analysis to TCR beta V- and J-gene trimming.

PCR employed 60 Vbeta and 13 Jbeta primers. Sequencing was performed with immunoSEQ multiplex PCR; in TCRdb, only in-frame clones are kept and a portion is missing. The sample carries over 45,000 clones, roughly four fifths recorded once. V shed 0 bases and J shed 8 bases, with 12 bases lying between them. Germline CDR1 reads SGHDT; CDR2 reads YYEEEE. This CDR3 is built from 15 residues. Concerning this clone: Its target is unknown.

The sequence came from a boy younger than 18 in good health and CMV-seropositive. The material sequenced was PBMCs. This rearrangement joins TRBV5-6 to TRBJ1-6; unclear D gene. The CDR3 protein is CASSLAWGGHSPLHF. CDR3 nucleotide sequence: TGTGCCAGCAGCTTGGCCTGGGGAGGCCATTCACCCCTCCACTTT.